The clone carrying this T cell receptor beta chain was counted a few times. This CDR3 is missing its conserved last phenylalanine or tryptophan, likely due to a read error. No DNA is shown, since the ends of the CDR3 on it are uncertain; the CDR3 is the one TCRdb lists. This entry belongs to a study of radiation and T cells in renal cell carcinoma. Study as a whole: Nephrectomy followed 15 Gy stereotactic body radiation by 4 weeks.

Stated time point: baseline pretreatment blood. Treatment defined: 15 Gy SBRT to primary tumor, nephrectomy 4 weeks later. Radiation-treated patients gave blood at baseline, week 2 and week 4. The patient's renal cell carcinoma had clear cell pathology. Data came from immunoSEQ multiplex PCR; TCRdb stores just in-frame clones and leaves some out. The data contain about 140,000 clones, 83% of them singletons. The CDR3 sequence runs 13 residues, both termini included. Germline V gives CDR1 MDHEN, CDR2 SYDVKM. The TCR was taken from a woman between 45 and 60 years old with renal cell carcinoma. The sequencing used blood, collected from a patient whose treatment included radiotherapy and nephrectomy. V gene TRBV28 combines with J gene TRBJ1-6; the D call TRBD1 from the table was never checked on the DNA. Here the CDR3 reads CASSTSGPDPSAV.